Listed below are T cell receptor beta chains from one sample, sequenced in a study of regulatory T cells in long-lasting Graves disease. TCRdb re-analysed the multiplex PCR reads in MiXCR, keeping a single row per CDR3 protein. Of roughly 560,000 distinct CDR3 sequences listed, about 16% are singletons. In addition, the sample was reused for a study of T cells in Graves' hyperthyroidism and ophthalmopathy.

The starting material was peripheral blood mononuclear cells (PBMCs), obtained at new diagnosis, from a patient treated with antithyroid drugs. Every receptor here comes from a woman aged 35-65 years with Graves disease. The CDR3 runs from the conserved cysteine through the conserved F or W. A D gene is named only where the DNA matches it firmly. Size is stated for part of the rows, as once, few or many counts, or as a class when the clone is expanded.

V gene	J gene	clone size	D gene	CDR3 DNA	CDR3 protein
TRBV19	TRBJ2-5	NA	TRBD1	TGTGCCAGTAGTCCCAGTACAGGGGCCGGGGAGACCCAGTACTTC	CASSPSTGAGETQYF
TRBV7-9	TRBJ2-3	NA	TRBD2	TGTGCCAGCAGCCCGGGAGGTGGATTTCCTAGCACAGATACGCAGTATTTT	CASSPGGGFPSTDTQYF
TRBV7-9	TRBJ2-5	NA	NA	TGTGCCAGCAGCTCTTGGGGCCGCGGGGCGCCGAGAAATATGGAGACCCAGTACTTC	CASSSWGRGAPRNMETQYF
TRBV19	TRBJ1-1	once	NA	TGTGCCAGTAGTATAGGAGTGGCGAACGCTGAAGCTTTCTTT	CASSIGVANAEAFF
TRBV6-5	TRBJ1-3	NA	NA	TGTGCCAGCAGTTCTCAGGCTCCGAGCTCTGGAAACACCATATATTTT	CASSSQAPSSGNTIYF
TRBV12-3/TRBV12-4	TRBJ2-7	many	TRBD2	TGTGCCAGCAGGTCGGGGGGTCCAAGCTCCTACGAGCAGTACTTC	CASRSGGPSSYEQYF
TRBV28	TRBJ1-5	many	NA	TGTGCCAGCAGTTTTAGTTCGGGTGGATCAGGTCAGCCCCAGCATTTT	CASSFSSGGSGQPQHF
TRBV4-1	TRBJ2-5	NA	TRBD2	TGCGCCAGCAGACGTTGGACGGGGGGAATAAAAGAGACCCAGTACTTC	CASRRWTGGIKETQYF
TRBV11-2	TRBJ2-5	few	NA	TGCGCCAGCAGCGGTCAGCCAGGGTGGCAAGAGACCCAGTACTTC	CASSGQPGWQETQYF
TRBV20-1	TRBJ2-3	NA	NA	TGCAGTGCTAGAGGAGGTTCCAAAACTTTCACAGATACGCAGTATTTT	CSARGGSKTFTDTQYF
TRBV4-1	TRBJ1-4	NA	NA	TGCGCCAGCAGCCAAGAAGGAGTAAATAATGAAAAACTGTTTTTT	CASSQEGVNNEKLFF
TRBV5-6	TRBJ1-4	few	NA	TGTGCCAGCAGTTCTACAGGGCTATTCGGTGAAAAACTGTTTTTT	CASSSTGLFGEKLFF
TRBV3-1	TRBJ2-4	many	NA	TGTGCCAGCAGCCCCTCCGGACAGGCGAGGGAGGACATTCAGTACTTC	CASSPSGQAREDIQYF
TRBV12-3/TRBV12-4	TRBJ2-3	many	NA	TGTGCCAGCAGTTTAGGTTTAGGCTCCCTTAGCACAGATACGCAGTATTTT	CASSLGLGSLSTDTQYF
TRBV28	TRBJ2-7	few	NA	TGTGCCAGCAGTTCGGACAATTCCTACGAGCAGTACTTC	CASSSDNSYEQYF
TRBV19	TRBJ2-5	once	TRBD1	TGTGCCAGTAGTCCAGGGGGCCATATGGAGGAGACCCAGTACTTC	CASSPGGHMEETQYF
TRBV20-1	TRBJ2-1	NA	TRBD2	TGCAGTGCTAGGCGGGGGACTTCTACCTACAATGAGCAGTTCTTC	CSARRGTSTYNEQFF
TRBV6-5	TRBJ1-1	many	NA	TGTGCCAGCAGTTACTGGAGGGCTGAAGCTTTCTTT	CASSYWRAEAFF
TRBV7-6	TRBJ1-1	many	NA	TGTGCCAGCAGCTTAGAGACAGGTCGGACTGAAGCTTTCTTT	CASSLETGRTEAFF
TRBV18	TRBJ1-1	NA	NA	TGTGCCAGCTCCCAGGGACCTAAGAACACTGAAGCTTTCTTT	CASSQGPKNTEAFF
TRBV7-9	TRBJ1-1	many	NA	TGTGCCAGCAGCTTAGTTGCAGAAGAAGCTTTCTTT	CASSLVAEEAFF
TRBV12-3/TRBV12-4	TRBJ1-1	NA	NA	TGTGCCAGCAGCCGGGACGGCCAAGGCACTGAAGCTTTCTTT	CASSRDGQGTEAFF
TRBV28	TRBJ2-5	NA	TRBD2	TGTGCCAGCAGTTTCACGGGGGGGTGGAAGACCCAGTACTTC	CASSFTGGWKTQYF
TRBV7-9	TRBJ1-4	many	NA	TGTGCCAGCAGCTTAGACGGAAAGACTAATGAAAAACTGTTTTTT	CASSLDGKTNEKLFF
TRBV12-3/TRBV12-4	TRBJ2-7	many	TRBD2	TGTGCCAGCAGCTTAGCGGGGGGCACTTACGAGCAGTACTTC	CASSLAGGTYEQYF
TRBV10-2	TRBJ1-2	NA	NA	TGCGCCGGGTCCAGGTCGGCCGGCTATGGCTACACCTTC	CAGSRSAGYGYTF
TRBV5-6	TRBJ2-7	NA	TRBD2	TGTGCCAGCAGCTCGGTAGCGGGGGCCTACGAGCAGTACTTC	CASSSVAGAYEQYF
TRBV27	TRBJ2-1	many	TRBD1	TGTGCCAGCAGTGTCGGGACAGGGCGGCTATACAATGAGCAGTTCTTC	CASSVGTGRLYNEQFF
TRBV7-3	TRBJ2-5	many	TRBD2	TGTGCCAGCAGCTCTAGCGGGGGGGCCTTAGAGACCCAGTACTTC	CASSSSGGALETQYF
TRBV11-3	TRBJ2-1	many	TRBD1	TGTACCAGCAGCAATACAGGGGGCAATGAGCAGTTCTTC	CTSSNTGGNEQFF
TRBV7-6	TRBJ2-3	many	NA	TGTGCCAGCAGCTTAGCGATGTCCCCCCCAGATACGCAGTATTTT	CASSLAMSPPDTQYF
TRBV6-1	TRBJ1-4	few	NA	TGTGCCAGCAGTGAATCACTTGCAACTAATGAAAAACTGTTTTTT	CASSESLATNEKLFF
TRBV30	TRBJ2-7	many	NA	TGTGCCTGGAGTGTAAACAGCGCCTACGAGCAGTACTTC	CAWSVNSAYEQYF
TRBV15	TRBJ1-6	few	NA	TGTGCCACCAGCAGAAACCTGGACGGAAATTCACCCCTCCACTTT	CATSRNLDGNSPLHF
TRBV3-1	TRBJ2-3	few	NA	TGTGCCAGCAGCCAAGGTCTGTCCGGGGGCGGCACAGATACGCAGTATTTT	CASSQGLSGGGTDTQYF
TRBV4-1	TRBJ1-4	NA	TRBD1	TGCGCCAGCAGCCAACGGGACAGTAATGAAAAACTGTTTTTT	CASSQRDSNEKLFF
TRBV28	TRBJ1-5	many	NA	TGTGCCAGCAGTCCCTCTCAGCCCCAGCATTTT	CASSPSQPQHF
TRBV20-1	TRBJ2-4	many	NA	TGCAGTGCTAGAGAGACTGGAGCCAAAAACATTCAGTACTTC	CSARETGAKNIQYF
TRBV3-1	TRBJ1-6	many	NA	TGTGCCAGCAGCCCGACAGGCTATAATTCACCCCTCCACTTT	CASSPTGYNSPLHF
TRBV19	TRBJ1-5	NA	NA	TGTGCCAGTAGTATTAAGGGACCCCAGCCCCAGCATTTT	CASSIKGPQPQHF
TRBV5-1	TRBJ2-5	many	TRBD1	TGCGCCAGCAGCAACAGGACAGGGAGGACAGAGACCCAGTACTTC	CASSNRTGRTETQYF
TRBV19	TRBJ1-3	few	TRBD1	TGTGCCAGTAGTCCGCCAGGGACAGGGATGTCTGGAAACACCATATATTTT	CASSPPGTGMSGNTIYF
TRBV12-3/TRBV12-4	TRBJ1-1	few	NA	TGTGCCGGGAACACTGAAGCTTTCTTT	CAGNTEAFF
TRBV7-6	TRBJ1-1	NA	NA	TGTGCCAGCAGCCTCCTAGCTGGGGAAGGGACTGAAGCTTTCTTT	CASSLLAGEGTEAFF
TRBV29-1	TRBJ2-6	NA	TRBD1	TGCAGCGTAGAACAGGGGATGACTGATGGGACCAACGTCCTGACTTTC	CSVEQGMTDGTNVLTF
TRBV19	TRBJ1-1	few	NA	TGTGCCAGCGGACAGTACACTGAAGCTTTCTTT	CASGQYTEAFF
TRBV5-4	TRBJ2-6	NA	NA	TGTGCCGGCAGCTTAAGGGTCCCCGGGGCCAACGTCCTGACTTTC	CAGSLRVPGANVLTF
TRBV15	TRBJ1-1	many	TRBD1	TGTGCCACCAGCAAGACAGGGAGCACTGAAGCTTTCTTT	CATSKTGSTEAFF
TRBV7-6	TRBJ2-3	many	TRBD1	TGTGCCAGCAGCCGCAGGGGGTCCTCCACAGATACGCAGTATTTT	CASSRRGSSTDTQYF
TRBV6-5	TRBJ1-4	many	NA	TGTGCCAGCAGTTACCTAGACCGGAATGAAAAACTGTTTTTT	CASSYLDRNEKLFF
TRBV2	TRBJ2-1	many	TRBD1	TGTGCCAGCAGAACCACAGGGGGCATCGGCAATGAGCAGTTCTTC	CASRTTGGIGNEQFF
TRBV18	TRBJ1-1	few	NA	TGTGCCAGCTCAGTTTCAGAGGTAACTGAAGCTTTCTTT	CASSVSEVTEAFF
TRBV5-1	TRBJ2-7	many	TRBD2	TGCGCCAGCAGCCCTACTGGACTAGACGATGCGCGGTACTTC	CASSPTGLDDARYF